This TCR beta chain was documented in a study of T cell changes during pregnancy in multiple sclerosis. CDR1 MGHRA and CDR2 YSYEKL come from the germline V gene. This CDR3 has 16 residues. A word on this clone: The germline gene is not matched at one end of the junction; a read error may be the cause.

Assay: immunoSEQ multiplex PCR; the TCRdb copy retains only in-frame clones and omits some. The data hold approximately 80,000 clones, with roughly nine tenths observed a single time. The rearrangement links TRBV4-1 to TRBJ2-7, with TRBD2 identical over 8 bases. The sample in question was PBMCs, obtained in the first trimester of pregnancy. This clonotype originated in a female donor in good health, serving as a control in a pregnancy study. Some clones in this sample may be carry-over from other donors' samples. CDR3 bases: TGCGCCAGCAGCCAAGAGGGCGGGGGGACCTCCTTCGAGCAGTACTTC. This encodes CASSQEGGGTSFEQYF.